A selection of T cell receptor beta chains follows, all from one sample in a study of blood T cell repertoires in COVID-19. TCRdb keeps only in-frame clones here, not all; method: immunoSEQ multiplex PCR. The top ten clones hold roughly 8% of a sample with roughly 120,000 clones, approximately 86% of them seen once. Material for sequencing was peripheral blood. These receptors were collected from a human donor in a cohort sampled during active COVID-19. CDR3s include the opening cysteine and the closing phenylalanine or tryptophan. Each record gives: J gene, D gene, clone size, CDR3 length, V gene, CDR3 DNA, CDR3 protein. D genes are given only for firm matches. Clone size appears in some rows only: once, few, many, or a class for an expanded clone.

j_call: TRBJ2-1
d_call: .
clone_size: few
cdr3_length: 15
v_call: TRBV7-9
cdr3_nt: TGTGCCAGCAGCTTAGCGACGCAGGGATCCAATGAGCAGTTCTTC
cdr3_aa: CASSLATQGSNEQFF

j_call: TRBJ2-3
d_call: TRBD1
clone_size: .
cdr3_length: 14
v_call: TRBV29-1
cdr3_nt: TGCAGCGTTCCTACAGGGGGAAACACAGATACGCAGTATTTT
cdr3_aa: CSVPTGGNTDTQYF

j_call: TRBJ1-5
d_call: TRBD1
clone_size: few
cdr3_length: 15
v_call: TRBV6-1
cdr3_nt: TGTGCCAGCAGTGAACCGCAGGGGGCCGATCAGCCCCAGCATTTT
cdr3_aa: CASSEPQGADQPQHF

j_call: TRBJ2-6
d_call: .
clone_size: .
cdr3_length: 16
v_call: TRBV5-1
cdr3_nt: TGCGCCAGCAGCAACGACAGACGTTCTGGGGCCAACGTCCTGACTTTC
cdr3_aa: CASSNDRRSGANVLTF

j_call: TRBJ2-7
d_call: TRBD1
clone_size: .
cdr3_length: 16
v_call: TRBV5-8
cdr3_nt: TGTGCCAGCAGCTTGGATGGGGCAGGGGGTTCCTACGAGCAGTACTTC
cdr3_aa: CASSLDGAGGSYEQYF

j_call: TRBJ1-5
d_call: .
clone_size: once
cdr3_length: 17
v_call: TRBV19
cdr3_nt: TGTGCCAGTAGTACCCAACTTCAGGGATATAGCAATCAGCCCCAGCATTTT
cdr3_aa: CASSTQLQGYSNQPQHF

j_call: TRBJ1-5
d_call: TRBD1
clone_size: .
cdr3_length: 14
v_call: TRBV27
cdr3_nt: TGTGCCAGCAGCACAGGGGCCAACGGAGGGTCCCAGCATTTT
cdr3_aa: CASSTGANGGSQHF

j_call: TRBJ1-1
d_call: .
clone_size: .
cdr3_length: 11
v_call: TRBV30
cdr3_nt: TGTGCCTGGAGGAGTATCACTGAAGCTTTCTTT
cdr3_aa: CAWRSITEAFF

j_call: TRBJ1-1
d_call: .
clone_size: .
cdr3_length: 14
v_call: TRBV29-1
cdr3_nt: TGCAGCGTTCGGGGACACTTGAAGAACACTGAAGCTTTCTTT
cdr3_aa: CSVRGHLKNTEAFF

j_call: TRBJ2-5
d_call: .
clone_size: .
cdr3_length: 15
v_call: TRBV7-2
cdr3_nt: TGTGCCAGCAGCTTGAGCGGAAATAAGGGAGAGACCCAGTACTTC
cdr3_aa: CASSLSGNKGETQYF

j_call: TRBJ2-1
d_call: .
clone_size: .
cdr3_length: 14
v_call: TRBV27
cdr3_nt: TGTGCCAGCAGTTTATCCGACAAGTACAATGAGCAGTTCTTC
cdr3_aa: CASSLSDKYNEQFF

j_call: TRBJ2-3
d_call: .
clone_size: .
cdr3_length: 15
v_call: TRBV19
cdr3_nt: TGTGCCAGTAGTATCGGATCAGGGCAGACAGATACGCAGTATTTT
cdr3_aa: CASSIGSGQTDTQYF

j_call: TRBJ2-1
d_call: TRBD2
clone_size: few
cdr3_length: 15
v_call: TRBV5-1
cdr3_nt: TGCGCCAGCAGCTTAGGGACTACAATCAACAATGAGCAGTTCTTC
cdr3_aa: CASSLGTTINNEQFF

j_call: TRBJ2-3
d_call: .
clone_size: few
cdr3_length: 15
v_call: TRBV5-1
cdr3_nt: TGCGCCAGCAGCTTACAGGGTCCAGACACAGATACGCAGTATTTT
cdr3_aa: CASSLQGPDTDTQYF

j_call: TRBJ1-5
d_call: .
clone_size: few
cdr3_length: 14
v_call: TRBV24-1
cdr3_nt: TGTGCCACCAGTGATCCGGGGATCAATCAGCCCCAGCATTTT
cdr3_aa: CATSDPGINQPQHF

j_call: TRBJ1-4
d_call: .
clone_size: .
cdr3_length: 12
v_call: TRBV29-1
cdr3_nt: TGCAGCGTTTCATCCACGGGGGAAAAACTGTTTTTT
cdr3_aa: CSVSSTGEKLFF

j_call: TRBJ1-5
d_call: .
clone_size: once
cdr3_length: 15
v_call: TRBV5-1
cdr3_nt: TGCGCCAGCAGCTTGGTGGGCAATAGCAATCAGCCCCAGCATTTT
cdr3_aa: CASSLVGNSNQPQHF

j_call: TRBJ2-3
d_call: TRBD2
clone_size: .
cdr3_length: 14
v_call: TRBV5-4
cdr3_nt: TGTGCCAGCGGCGGGGGATACAGCACAGATACGCAGTATTTT
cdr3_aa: CASGGGYSTDTQYF

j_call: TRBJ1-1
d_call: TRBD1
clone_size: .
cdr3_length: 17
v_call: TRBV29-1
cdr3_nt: TGCAGCGCCCGAGTACGGCAGGGGGCTCTGGGTAGCACTGAAGCTTTCTTT
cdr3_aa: CSARVRQGALGSTEAFF

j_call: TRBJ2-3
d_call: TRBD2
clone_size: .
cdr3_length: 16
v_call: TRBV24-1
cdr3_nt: TGTGCCACCAGCCTAGCGGGAGGGCAGGGCACAGATACGCAGTATTTT
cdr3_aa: CATSLAGGQGTDTQYF

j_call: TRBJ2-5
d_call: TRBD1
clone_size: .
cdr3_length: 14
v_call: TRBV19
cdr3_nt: TGTGCCAGTAGACTCCAGGGGGCGCAGGAGACCCAGTACTTC
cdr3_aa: CASRLQGAQETQYF

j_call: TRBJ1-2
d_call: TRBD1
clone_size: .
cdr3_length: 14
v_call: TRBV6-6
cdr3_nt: TGTGCCAGCTCTTCGGGACAGGGAACCTATGGCTACACCTTC
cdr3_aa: CASSSGQGTYGYTF

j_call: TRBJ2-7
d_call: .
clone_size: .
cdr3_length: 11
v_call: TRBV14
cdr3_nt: TGTGCCAGCACATTGTTCTACGAGCAGTACTTC
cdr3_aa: CASTLFYEQYF

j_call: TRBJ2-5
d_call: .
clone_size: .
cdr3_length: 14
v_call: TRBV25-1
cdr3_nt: TGTGCCAGCAGTGTGGGGGGGGCCCCAGAGACCCAGTACTTC
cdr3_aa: CASSVGGAPETQYF

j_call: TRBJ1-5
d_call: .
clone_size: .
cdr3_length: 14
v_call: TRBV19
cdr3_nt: TGTGCCAGTAGTAGGACAGCTAGCAATCAGCCCCAGCATTTT
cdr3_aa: CASSRTASNQPQHF

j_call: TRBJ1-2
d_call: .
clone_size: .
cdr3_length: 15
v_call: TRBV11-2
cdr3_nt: TGTGCCAGCAGCTTAGATGGGGCAACCGGCGATGGCTACACCTTC
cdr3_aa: CASSLDGATGDGYTF

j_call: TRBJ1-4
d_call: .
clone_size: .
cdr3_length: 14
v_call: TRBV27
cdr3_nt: TGTGCCAGCAGTTTAGGCCAGGCCAATGAAAAACTGTTTTTT
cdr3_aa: CASSLGQANEKLFF

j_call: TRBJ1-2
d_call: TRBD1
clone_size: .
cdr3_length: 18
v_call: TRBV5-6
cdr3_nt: TGTGCCAGCAGCGGGTGGGACAGTAGCCAGTACGTAGGGTATGGCTACACCTTC
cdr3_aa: CASSGWDSSQYVGYGYTF

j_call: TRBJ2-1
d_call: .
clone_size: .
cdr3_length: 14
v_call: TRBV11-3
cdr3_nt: TGTGCCAGCAGCTTAGATCAGGGCTACAATGAGCAGTTCTTC
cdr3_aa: CASSLDQGYNEQFF

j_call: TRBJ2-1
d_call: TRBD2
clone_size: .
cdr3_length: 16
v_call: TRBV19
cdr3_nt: TGTGCCAGTAGTATACTAGCGGGAGGCCTCTACAATGAGCAGTTCTTC
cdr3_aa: CASSILAGGLYNEQFF

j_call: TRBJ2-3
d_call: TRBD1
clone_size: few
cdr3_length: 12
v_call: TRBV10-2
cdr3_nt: TGCGCCAGCATAGACAGGGGAAGTACGCAGTATTTT
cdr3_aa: CASIDRGSTQYF

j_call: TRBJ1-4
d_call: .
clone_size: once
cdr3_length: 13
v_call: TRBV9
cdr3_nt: TGTGCCAGCAGCGTACAGGGAGGTGAAAAACTGTTTTTT
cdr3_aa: CASSVQGGEKLFF

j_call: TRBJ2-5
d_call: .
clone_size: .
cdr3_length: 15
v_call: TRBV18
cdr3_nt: TGTGCCAGCTCCCAACCTCCACTAGTTCAAGAGACCCAGTACTTC
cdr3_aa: CASSQPPLVQETQYF

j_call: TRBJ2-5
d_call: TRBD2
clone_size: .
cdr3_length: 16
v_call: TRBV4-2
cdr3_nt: TGTGCCAGCAGCCAAGACGAGCTAGCGGGGGGGGAGACCCAGTACTTC
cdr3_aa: CASSQDELAGGETQYF

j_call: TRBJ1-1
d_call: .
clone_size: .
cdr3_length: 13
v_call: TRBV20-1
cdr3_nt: TGCAGTGCTAGTTGGCAGACAAGGGGCTCGGCTTTCTTT
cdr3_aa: CSASWQTRGSAFF

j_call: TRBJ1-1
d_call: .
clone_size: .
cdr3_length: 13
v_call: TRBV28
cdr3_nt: TGTGCCAGCAGTTTACAGGGAGGGACTGAAGCTTTCTTT
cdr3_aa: CASSLQGGTEAFF

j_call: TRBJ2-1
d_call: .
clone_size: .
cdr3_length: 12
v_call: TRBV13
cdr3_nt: TGTGCCAGCAGCATCAGCGGGTTTATGCAGTTCTTC
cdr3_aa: CASSISGFMQFF

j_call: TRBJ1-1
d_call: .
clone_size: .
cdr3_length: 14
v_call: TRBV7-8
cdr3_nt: TGTGCCAGCAGCTCGGACTTTAGGAACACTGAAGCTTTCTTT
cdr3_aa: CASSSDFRNTEAFF

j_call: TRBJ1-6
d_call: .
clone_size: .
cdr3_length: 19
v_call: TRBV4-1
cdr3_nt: TGCGCCAGCAGCCAACCCGGGGGGTTTCAAAGCTCCTATAATTCACCCCTCCACTTT
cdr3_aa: CASSQPGGFQSSYNSPLHF

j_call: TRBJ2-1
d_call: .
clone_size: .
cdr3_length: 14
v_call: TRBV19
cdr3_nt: TGTGCCAGTAGCACTTTGGGGGCGAGGAATGAGCAGTTCTTC
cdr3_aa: CASSTLGARNEQFF

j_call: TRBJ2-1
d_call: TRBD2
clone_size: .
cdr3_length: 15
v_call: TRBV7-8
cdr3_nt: TGTGCCAGCAGCTCGACTAGCGGGAGCAAATATGAGCAGTTCTTC
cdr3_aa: CASSSTSGSKYEQFF

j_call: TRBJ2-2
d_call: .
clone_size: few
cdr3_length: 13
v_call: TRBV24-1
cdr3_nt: TGTGCCACCAGACAGGGCAACACCGGGGAGCTGTTTTTT
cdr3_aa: CATRQGNTGELFF

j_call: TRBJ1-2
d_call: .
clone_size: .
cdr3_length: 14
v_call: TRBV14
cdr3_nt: TGTGCCAGCACCCAAAGCGACGGAAGCTATGGCTACACCTTC
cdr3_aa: CASTQSDGSYGYTF

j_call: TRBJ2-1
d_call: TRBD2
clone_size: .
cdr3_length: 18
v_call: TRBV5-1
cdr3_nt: TGCGCCAGCAGCCCCGGACTAGCAGGACGCTCTTCCTACAATGAGCAGTTCTTC
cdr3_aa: CASSPGLAGRSSYNEQFF

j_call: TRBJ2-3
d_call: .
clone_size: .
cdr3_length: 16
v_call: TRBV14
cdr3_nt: TGTGCCAGCAGTCTTGGCGGGTTTTGGGGCACAGATACGCAGTATTTT
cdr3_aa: CASSLGGFWGTDTQYF

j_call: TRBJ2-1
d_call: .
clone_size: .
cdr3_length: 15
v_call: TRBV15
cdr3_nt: TGTGCCACCAGCAGAGACAGGGGCTCCTACAATGAGCAGTTCTTC
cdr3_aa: CATSRDRGSYNEQFF

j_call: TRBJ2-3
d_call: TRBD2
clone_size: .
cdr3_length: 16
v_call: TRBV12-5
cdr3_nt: TGTGCTAGTGGTTTGTTTCTAGCGGGACCAACAGATACGCAGTATTTT
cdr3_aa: CASGLFLAGPTDTQYF

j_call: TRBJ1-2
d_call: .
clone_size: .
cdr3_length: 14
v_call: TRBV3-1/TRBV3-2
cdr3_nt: TGTGCCAGCAGCCAGTCGACAGGAAACTATGGCTACACCTTC
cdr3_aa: CASSQSTGNYGYTF

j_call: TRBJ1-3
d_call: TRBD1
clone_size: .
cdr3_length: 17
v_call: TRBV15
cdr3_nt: TGTGCCACCAGCAGAGTACAGGGGGCGAGCTCTGGAAACACCATATATTTT
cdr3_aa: CATSRVQGASSGNTIYF

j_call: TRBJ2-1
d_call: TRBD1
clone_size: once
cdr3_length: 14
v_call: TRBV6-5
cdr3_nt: TGTGCCAGCGAGACAGGGAGCTCCTACAATGAGCAGTTCTTC
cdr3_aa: CASETGSSYNEQFF

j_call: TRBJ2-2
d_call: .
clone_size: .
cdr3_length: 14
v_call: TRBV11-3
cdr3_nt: TGTGCCAGCAGCTTAGCAGGGATCACCGGGGAGCTGTTTTTT
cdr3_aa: CASSLAGITGELFF